This is a list of T cell receptor beta chains from one sample in a study of CD8 T cells in ankylosing spondylitis. MiXCR, run by TCRdb on the 5' RACE reads, gives a single entry per CDR3 protein. The sample lists about 30,000 distinct CDR3 sequences, less than 40% occurring once. Sequenced material: synovial fluid, either unsorted or a sorted T cell fraction (not recorded which). The receptor set was obtained from a male donor with ankylosing spondylitis. CDR3s include the opening cysteine and the closing phenylalanine or tryptophan. A D gene is named only where the DNA matches it firmly. Only some rows state a clone size, as once, few, many or a class for expanded clones.

clone_size j_call d_call v_call cdr3_nt cdr3_aa
few TRBJ1-1 - TRBV24-1 TGTGCCACCATGCCGGGGGGGGGCACTGAAGCTTTCTTT CATMPGGGTEAFF
- TRBJ1-5 - TRBV6-1 TGTGCCAGCAGTGACGGGGGGCAGGGCGGTCAGCCCCAGCATTTT CASSDGGQGGQPQHF
few TRBJ1-1 - TRBV12-3/TRBV12-4 TGTGCCAGCACCCTCGGTGGTTCCACTGAAGCTTTCTTT CASTLGGSTEAFF
- TRBJ1-1 - TRBV12-3/TRBV12-4 TGTGCCAGCAGTTTAGCGCGTTTGAACACTGAAGCTTTCTTT CASSLARLNTEAFF
- TRBJ2-1 TRBD2 TRBV27 TGTGCCAGCAGTCCCATGGGACTAGTTCCGTTCTTC CASSPMGLVPFF
few TRBJ2-4 - TRBV7-9 TGTGCCAGCAGCCCCCCAAGCGGTTTAGCCAAAAACATTCAGTACTTC CASSPPSGLAKNIQYF
few TRBJ2-7 - TRBV12-3/TRBV12-4 TGTGCCAGCAGTTCCGAAGGGGTCGAGCAGTACTTC CASSSEGVEQYF
- TRBJ2-1 - TRBV5-5 TGTGCCAGCAACTTACCAGGGTACAATGAGCAGTTCTTC CASNLPGYNEQFF
- TRBJ1-1 - TRBV15 TGTGCATTCTTGGGGGGGGACACTGAAGCTTTCTTT CAFLGGDTEAFF
- TRBJ1-2 TRBD1 TRBV7-2 TGTGCCAGCAGCCCGACAGGGGGGGACTATGGCTACACCTTC CASSPTGGDYGYTF
- TRBJ2-7 TRBD1 TRBV19 TGTGCCAGTAGTAGGGGACAGGAAAGCTCCTACGAGCAGTACTTC CASSRGQESSYEQYF
- TRBJ1-1 - TRBV11-2 TGTGCCAGCAGCTTAGGAACAGAGGGTGAAGCTTTCTTT CASSLGTEGEAFF
once TRBJ1-5 - TRBV6-4 TGTGCCATGTTAAGTCGTAGCAATCAGCCCCAGCATTTT CAMLSRSNQPQHF
few TRBJ2-1 - TRBV7-9 TGTGCCAGCAGCCAAAGGTTAAGGAGTGAGCAGTTCTTC CASSQRLRSEQFF
many TRBJ2-1 - TRBV10-3 TGTGCCATCAGTGAGGAGGTCAATGAGCAGTTCTTC CAISEEVNEQFF
- TRBJ2-2 TRBD1 TRBV6-1 TGTGCCGCTCGGGGGACAGGGGACACCGGGGAGCTGTTTTTT CAARGTGDTGELFF
- TRBJ2-1 TRBD2 TRBV7-9 TGTGCCAGCAGCCAGCCGACTAGCGGGAGGGTCTGGGATGAGCAGTTCTTC CASSQPTSGRVWDEQFF
few TRBJ1-5 - TRBV7-2 TGTGCCAGCAGCCCGTCAGTGTTAAGCAATCAGCCCCAGCATTTT CASSPSVLSNQPQHF
few TRBJ1-4 TRBD1 TRBV7-9 TGTGCCAGCAGCGCCACAGGGGGCTTATTGGAAAAACTGTTTTTT CASSATGGLLEKLFF
- TRBJ1-6 - TRBV5-4 TGTGCCAGCAGCTTGGGTGGCTCACCCCTCCACTTT CASSLGGSPLHF
once TRBJ2-1 - TRBV7-6 TGTGCCAGCAGCTTAACCCTTAGCAGTGAGCAGTTCTTC CASSLTLSSEQFF
many TRBJ1-1 - TRBV7-8 TGTGCCAGCAGCCCCTTGACGCCCGGGAACACTGAAGCTTTCTTT CASSPLTPGNTEAFF